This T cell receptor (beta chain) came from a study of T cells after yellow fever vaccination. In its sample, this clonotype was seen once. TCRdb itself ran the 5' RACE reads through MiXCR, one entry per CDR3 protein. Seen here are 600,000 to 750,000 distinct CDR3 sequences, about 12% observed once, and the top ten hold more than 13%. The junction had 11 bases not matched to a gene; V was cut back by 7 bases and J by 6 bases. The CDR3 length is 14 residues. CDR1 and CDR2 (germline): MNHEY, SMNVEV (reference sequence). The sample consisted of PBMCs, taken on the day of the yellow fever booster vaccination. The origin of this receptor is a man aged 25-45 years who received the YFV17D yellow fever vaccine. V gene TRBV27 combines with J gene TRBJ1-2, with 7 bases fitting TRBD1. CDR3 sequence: CASTSGGGLNGYTF. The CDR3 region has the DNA TGTGCCAGCACTTCAGGGGGGGGATTGAATGGCTACACCTTC.